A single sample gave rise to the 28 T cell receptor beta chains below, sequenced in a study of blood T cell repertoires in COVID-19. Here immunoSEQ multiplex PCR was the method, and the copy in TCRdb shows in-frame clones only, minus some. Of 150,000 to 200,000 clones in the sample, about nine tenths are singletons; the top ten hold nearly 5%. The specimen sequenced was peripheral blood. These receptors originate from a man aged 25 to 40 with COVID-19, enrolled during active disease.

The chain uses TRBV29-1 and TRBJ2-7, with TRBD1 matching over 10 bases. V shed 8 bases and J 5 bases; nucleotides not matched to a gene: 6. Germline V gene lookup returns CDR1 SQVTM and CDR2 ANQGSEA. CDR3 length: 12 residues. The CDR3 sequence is CSSWDRGHEQYF. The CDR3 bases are TGCAGCTCGTGGGACAGGGGCCACGAGCAGTACTTC.

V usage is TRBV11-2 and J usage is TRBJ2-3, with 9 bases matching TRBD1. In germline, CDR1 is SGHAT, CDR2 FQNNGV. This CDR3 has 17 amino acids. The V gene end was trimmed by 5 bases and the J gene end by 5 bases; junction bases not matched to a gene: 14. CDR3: CASSPVPGQGSEDTQYF. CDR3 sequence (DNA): TGTGCCAGCAGCCCGGTGCCGGGACAGGGTTCGGAAGATACGCAGTATTTT.

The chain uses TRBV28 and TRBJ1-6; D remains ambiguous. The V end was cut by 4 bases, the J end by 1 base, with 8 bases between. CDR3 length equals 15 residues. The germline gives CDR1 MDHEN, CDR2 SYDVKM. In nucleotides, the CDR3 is TGTGCCAGCAGTTACGCGGGTTCCTATAATTCACCCCTCCACTTT. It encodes CASSYAGSYNSPLHF. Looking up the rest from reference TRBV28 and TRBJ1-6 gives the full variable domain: DVKVTQSSRYLVKRTGEKVFLECVQDMDHENMFWYRQDPGLGLRLIYFSYDVKMKEKGDIPEGYSVSREKKERFSLILESASTNQTSMYLCASSYAGSYNSPLHFGNGTRLTVT.

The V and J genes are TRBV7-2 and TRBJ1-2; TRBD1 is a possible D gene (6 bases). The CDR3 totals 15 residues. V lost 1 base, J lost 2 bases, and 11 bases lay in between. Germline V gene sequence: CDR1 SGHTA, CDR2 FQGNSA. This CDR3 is CASSLGGHSNYGYTF. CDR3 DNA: TGTGCCAGCAGCTTAGGGGGACACTCAAACTATGGCTACACCTTC.

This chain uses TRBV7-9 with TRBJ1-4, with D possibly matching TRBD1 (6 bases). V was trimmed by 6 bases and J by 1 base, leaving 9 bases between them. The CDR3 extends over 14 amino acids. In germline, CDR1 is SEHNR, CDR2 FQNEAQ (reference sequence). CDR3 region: CASRPGETNEKLFF. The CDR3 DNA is TGTGCCAGCAGACCAGGGGAAACTAATGAAAAACTGTTTTTT.

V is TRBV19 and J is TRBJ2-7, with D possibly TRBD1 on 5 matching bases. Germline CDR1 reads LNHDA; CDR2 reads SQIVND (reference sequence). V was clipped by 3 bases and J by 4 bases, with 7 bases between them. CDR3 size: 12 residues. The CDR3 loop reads CASSMAGYEQYF. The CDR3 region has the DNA TGTGCCAGTAGTATGGCAGGGTACGAGCAGTACTTC. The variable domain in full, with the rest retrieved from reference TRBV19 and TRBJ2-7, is DGGITQSPKYLFRKEGQNVTLSCEQNLNHDAMYWYRQDPGQGLRLIYYSQIVNDFQKGDIAEGYSVSREKKESFPLTVTSAQKNPTAFYLCASSMAGYEQYFGPGTRLTVT.

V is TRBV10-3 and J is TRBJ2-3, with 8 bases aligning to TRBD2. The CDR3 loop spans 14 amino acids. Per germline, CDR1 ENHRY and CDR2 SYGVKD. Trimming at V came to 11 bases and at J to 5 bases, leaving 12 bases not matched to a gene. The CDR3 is CASSTGGPVDTQYF. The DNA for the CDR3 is TGTGCCTCCTCCACGGGAGGGCCGGTAGATACGCAGTATTTT.

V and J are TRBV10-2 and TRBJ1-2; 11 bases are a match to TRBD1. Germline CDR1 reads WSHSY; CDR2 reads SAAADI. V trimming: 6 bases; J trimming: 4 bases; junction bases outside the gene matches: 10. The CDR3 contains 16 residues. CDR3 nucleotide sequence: TGCGCCAGCAGCCCCCCCGGACAGGGGGCAGGCTATGGCTACACCTTC. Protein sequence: CASSPPGQGAGYGYTF.

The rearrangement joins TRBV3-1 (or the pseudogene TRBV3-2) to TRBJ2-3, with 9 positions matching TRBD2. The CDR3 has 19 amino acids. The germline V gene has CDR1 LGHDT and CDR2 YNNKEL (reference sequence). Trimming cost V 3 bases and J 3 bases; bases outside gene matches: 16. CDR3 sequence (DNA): TGTGCCAGCAGCCACCCCACTTCGCATAGCGGGAGCTTTACAGATACGCAGTATTTT. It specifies CASSHPTSHSGSFTDTQYF.

This chain's CDR3 is CASSFGLAANYGYTF. The CDR3, as DNA: TGTGCCAGCAGCTTTGGACTCGCAGCTAACTATGGCTACACCTTC. The rearrangement joins TRBV7-9 to TRBJ1-2; no reliable D call. The CDR3 consists of 15 residues. Germline V CDR1 and CDR2: SEHNR, FQNEAQ (reference sequence). Trimming cost V 3 bases and J 0 bases, with 11 bases left between them.

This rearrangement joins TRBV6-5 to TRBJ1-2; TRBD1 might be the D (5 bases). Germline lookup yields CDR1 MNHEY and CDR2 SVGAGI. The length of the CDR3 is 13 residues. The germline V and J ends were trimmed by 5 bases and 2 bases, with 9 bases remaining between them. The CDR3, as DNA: TGTGCCAGCAGTAGTACAGGCAACTATGGCTACACCTTC. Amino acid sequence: CASSSTGNYGYTF.

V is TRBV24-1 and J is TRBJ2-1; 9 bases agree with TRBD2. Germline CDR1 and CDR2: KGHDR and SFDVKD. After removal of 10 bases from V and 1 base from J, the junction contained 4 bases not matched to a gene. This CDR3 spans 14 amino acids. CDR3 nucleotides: TGTGCCACGGCACTAGCGGGTTCCTACAATGAGCAGTTCTTC. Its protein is CATALAGSYNEQFF.

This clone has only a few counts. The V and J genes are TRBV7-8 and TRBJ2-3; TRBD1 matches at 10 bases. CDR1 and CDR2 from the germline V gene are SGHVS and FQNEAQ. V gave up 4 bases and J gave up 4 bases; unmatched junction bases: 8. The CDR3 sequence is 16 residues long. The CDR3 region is CASSSEQGQGADTQYF. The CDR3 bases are TGTGCCAGCAGCTCGGAACAAGGACAGGGGGCAGATACGCAGTATTTT.

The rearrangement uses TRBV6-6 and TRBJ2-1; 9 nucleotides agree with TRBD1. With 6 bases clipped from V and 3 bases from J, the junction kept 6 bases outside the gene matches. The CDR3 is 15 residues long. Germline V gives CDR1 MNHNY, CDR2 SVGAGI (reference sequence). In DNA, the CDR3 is TGTGCCAGCAGGGAACCGGGACAGGGCTACAATGAGCAGTTCTTC. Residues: CASREPGQGYNEQFF.

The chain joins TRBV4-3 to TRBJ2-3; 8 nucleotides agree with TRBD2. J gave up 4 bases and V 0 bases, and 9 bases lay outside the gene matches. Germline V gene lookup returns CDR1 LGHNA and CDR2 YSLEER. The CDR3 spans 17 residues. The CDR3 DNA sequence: TGCGCCAGCAGCCAAGATCTAAGCGGGAGAGCCCCAGATACGCAGTATTTT. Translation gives CASSQDLSGRAPDTQYF.

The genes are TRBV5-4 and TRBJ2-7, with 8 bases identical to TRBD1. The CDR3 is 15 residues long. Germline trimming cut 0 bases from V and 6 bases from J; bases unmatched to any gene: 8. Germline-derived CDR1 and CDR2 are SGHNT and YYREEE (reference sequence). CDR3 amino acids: CASSLGTGFPREQYF. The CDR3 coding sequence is TGTGCCAGCAGCTTGGGGACAGGGTTTCCTCGCGAGCAGTACTTC. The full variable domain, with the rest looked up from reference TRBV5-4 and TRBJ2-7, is ETGVTQSPTHLIKTRGQQVTLRCSSQSGHNTVSWYQQALGQGPQFIFQYYREEENGRGNFPPRFSGLQFPNYSSELNVNALELDDSALYLCASSLGTGFPREQYFGPGTRLTVT.

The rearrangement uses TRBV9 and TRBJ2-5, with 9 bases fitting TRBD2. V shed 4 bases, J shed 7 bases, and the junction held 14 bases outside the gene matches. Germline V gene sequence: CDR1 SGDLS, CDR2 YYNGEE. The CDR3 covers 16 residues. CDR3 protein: CASSTRGSGSSVTQYF. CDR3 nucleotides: TGTGCCAGCAGCACCCGGGGTAGCGGGAGTTCCGTGACCCAGTACTTC.

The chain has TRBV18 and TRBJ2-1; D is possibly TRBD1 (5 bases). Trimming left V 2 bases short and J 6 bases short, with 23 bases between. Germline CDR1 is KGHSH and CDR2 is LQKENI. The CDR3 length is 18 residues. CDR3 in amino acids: CASSPTIIRQSDSNEQFF. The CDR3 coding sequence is TGTGCCAGCTCACCAACAATTATAAGACAGTCTGACTCCAATGAGCAGTTCTTC. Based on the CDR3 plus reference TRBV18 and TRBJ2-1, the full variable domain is NAGVMQNPRHLVRRRGQEARLRCSPMKGHSHVYWYRQLPEEGLKFMVYLQKENIIDESGMPKERFSAEFPKEGPSILRIQQVVRGDSAAYFCASSPTIIRQSDSNEQFFGPGTRLTVL.

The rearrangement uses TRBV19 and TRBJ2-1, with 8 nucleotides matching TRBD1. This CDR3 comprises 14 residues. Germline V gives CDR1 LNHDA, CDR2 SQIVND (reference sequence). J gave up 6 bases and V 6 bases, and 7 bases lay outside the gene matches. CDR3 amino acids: CASSPGQGLNEQFF. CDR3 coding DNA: TGTGCCAGTAGCCCCGGACAGGGTCTCAATGAGCAGTTCTTC. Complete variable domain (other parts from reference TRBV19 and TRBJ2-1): DGGITQSPKYLFRKEGQNVTLSCEQNLNHDAMYWYRQDPGQGLRLIYYSQIVNDFQKGDIAEGYSVSREKKESFPLTVTSAQKNPTAFYLCASSPGQGLNEQFFGPGTRLTVL.

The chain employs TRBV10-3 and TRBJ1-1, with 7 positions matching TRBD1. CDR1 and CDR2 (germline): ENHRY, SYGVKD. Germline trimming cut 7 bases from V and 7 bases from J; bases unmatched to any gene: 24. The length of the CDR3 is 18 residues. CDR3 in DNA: TGTGCCATCACCTGGCACTCAAGACAGGGACCTGACGGAGGTGAAGCTTTCTTT. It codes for CAITWHSRQGPDGGEAFF.

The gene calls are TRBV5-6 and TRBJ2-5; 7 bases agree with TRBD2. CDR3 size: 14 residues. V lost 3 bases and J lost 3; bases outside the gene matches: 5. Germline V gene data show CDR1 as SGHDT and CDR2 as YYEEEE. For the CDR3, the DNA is TGTGCCAGCAGCTCCGGGGGGTTCGAAGAGACCCAGTACTTC. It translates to CASSSGGFEETQYF.

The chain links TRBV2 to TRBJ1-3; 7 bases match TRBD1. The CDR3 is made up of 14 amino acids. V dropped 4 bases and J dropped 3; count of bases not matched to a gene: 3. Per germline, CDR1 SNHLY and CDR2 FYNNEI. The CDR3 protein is CASSGQGIGNTIYF. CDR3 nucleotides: TGTGCCAGCAGTGGACAGGGAATTGGAAACACCATATATTTT.

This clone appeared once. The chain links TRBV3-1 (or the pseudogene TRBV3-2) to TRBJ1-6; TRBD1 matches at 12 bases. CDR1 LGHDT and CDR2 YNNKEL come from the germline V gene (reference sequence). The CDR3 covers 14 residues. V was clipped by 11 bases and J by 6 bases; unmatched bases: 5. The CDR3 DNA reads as TGTGCCGCCGGGACAGGGGGCCCTAATTCACCCCTCCACTTT. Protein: CAAGTGGPNSPLHF.

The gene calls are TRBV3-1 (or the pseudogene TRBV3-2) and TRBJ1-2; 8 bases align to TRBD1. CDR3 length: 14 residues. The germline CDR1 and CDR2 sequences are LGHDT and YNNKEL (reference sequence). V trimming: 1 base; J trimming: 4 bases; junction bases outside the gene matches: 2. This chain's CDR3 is CASSQGTGLYGYTF. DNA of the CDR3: TGTGCCAGCAGCCAAGGGACAGGGCTCTATGGCTACACCTTC.

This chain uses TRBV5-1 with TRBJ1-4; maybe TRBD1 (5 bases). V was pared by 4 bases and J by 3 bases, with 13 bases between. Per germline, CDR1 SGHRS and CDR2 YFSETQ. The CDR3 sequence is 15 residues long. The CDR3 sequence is CASSLGPGANEKLFF. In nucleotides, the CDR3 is TGCGCCAGCAGCCTGGGCCCGGGGGCTAATGAAAAACTGTTTTTT.

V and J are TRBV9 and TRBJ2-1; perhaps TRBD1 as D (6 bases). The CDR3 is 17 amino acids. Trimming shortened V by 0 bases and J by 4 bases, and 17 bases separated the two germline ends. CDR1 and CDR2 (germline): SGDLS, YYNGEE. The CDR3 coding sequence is TGTGCCAGCAGCGTAGCGTCTCTTCAGGGGCTTTACAATGAGCAGTTCTTC. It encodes CASSVASLQGLYNEQFF.

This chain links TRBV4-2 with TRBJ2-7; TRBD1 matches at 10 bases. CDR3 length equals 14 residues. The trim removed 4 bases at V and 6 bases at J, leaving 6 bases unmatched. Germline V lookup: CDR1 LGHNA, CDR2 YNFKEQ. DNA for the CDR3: TGTGCCAGCAGCCCCCCGGACAGGGGGGCCGAGCAGTACTTC. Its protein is CASSPPDRGAEQYF.

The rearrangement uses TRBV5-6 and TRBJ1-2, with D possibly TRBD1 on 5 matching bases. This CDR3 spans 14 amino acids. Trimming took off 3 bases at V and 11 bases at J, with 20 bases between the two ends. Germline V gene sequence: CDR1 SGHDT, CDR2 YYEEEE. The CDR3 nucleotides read TGTGCCAGCAGCTCCGACAGTGACAATCTGAGGTACACCTTC. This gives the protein CASSSDSDNLRYTF.